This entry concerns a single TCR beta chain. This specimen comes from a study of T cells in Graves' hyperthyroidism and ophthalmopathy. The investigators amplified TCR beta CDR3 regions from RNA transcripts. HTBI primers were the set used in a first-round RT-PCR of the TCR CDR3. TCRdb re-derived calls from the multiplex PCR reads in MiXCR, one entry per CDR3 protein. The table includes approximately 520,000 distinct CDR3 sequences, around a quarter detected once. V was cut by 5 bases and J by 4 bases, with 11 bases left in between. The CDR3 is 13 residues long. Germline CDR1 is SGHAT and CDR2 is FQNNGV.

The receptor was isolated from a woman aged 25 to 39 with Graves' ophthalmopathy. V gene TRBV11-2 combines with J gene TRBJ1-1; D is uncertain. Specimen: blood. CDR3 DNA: TGTGCCAGCAGCCCGGAGGTCAGCACTGAAGCTTTCTTT. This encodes CASSPEVSTEAFF.